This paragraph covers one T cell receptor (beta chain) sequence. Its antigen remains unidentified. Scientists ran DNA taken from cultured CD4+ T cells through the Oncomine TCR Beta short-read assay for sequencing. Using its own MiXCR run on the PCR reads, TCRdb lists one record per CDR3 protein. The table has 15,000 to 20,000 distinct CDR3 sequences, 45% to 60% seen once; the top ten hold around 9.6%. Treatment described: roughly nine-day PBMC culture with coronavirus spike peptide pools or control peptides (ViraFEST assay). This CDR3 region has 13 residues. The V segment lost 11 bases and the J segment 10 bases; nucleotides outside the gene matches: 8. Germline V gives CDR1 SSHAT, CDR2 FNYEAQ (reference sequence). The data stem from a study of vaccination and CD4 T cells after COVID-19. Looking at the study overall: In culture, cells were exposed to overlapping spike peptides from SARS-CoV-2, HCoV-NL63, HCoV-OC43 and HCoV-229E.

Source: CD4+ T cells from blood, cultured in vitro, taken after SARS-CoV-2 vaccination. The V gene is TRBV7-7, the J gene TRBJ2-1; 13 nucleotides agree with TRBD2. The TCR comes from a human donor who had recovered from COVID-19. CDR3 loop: CAGGLAGASEQFF. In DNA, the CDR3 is TGTGCCGGCGGACTAGCGGGGGCCTCGGAGCAGTTCTTC.